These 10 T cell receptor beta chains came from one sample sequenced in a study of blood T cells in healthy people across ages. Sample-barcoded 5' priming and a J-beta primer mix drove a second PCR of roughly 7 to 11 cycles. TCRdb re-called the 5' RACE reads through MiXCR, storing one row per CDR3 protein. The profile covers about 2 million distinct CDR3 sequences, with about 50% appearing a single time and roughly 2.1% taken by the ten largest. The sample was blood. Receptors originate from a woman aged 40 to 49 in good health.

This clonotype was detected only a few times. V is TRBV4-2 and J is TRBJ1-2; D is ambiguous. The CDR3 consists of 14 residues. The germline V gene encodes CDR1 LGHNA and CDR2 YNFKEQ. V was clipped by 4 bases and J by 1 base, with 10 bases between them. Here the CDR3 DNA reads TGTGCCAGCAGCCGCGTAACTGTTAACTATGGCTACACCTTC. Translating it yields CASSRVTVNYGYTF.

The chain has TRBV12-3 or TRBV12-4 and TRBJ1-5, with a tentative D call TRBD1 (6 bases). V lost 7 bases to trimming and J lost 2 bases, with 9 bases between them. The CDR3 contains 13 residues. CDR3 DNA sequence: TGTGCCAGCACAGGGGACGGCAATCAGCCCCAGCATTTT. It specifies CASTGDGNQPQHF.

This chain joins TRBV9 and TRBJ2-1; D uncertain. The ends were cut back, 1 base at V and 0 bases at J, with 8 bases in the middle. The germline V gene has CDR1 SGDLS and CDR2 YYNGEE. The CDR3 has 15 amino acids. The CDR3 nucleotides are TGTGCCAGCAGCGTACGGTCCAACTCCTACAATGAGCAGTTCTTC. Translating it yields CASSVRSNSYNEQFF.

The CDR3 sequence is CASSLDIPTHETQYF. The CDR3 DNA is TGCGCCAGCAGCTTGGACATCCCGACCCACGAGACCCAGTACTTC. The gene calls are TRBV5-1 and TRBJ2-5; no definite D call. The CDR3 totals 15 residues. The V gene's germline CDR1 is SGHRS and CDR2 YFSETQ. Trimming removed 0 bases from V and 5 bases from J, with 14 bases in between.

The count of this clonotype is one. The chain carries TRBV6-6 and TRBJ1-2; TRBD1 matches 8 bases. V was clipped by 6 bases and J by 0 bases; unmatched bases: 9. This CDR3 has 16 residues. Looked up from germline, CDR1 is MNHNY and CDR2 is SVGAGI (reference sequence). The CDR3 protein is CASSSRTGRANYGYTF. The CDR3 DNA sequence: TGTGCCAGCAGCTCTCGGACAGGGAGAGCTAACTATGGCTACACCTTC.

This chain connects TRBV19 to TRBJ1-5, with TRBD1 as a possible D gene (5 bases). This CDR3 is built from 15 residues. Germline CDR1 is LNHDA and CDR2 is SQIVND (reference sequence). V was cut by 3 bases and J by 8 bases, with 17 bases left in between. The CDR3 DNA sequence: TGTGCCAGTAGTATGGGGCAACGGGGCCTAAAGCCCCAGCATTTT. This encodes CASSMGQRGLKPQHF.

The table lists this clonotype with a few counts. The DNA of the CDR3 is TGTGCCAGCAGCGATACAGGGGAATACAATGAGCAGTTCTTC. It is translated as CASSDTGEYNEQFF. V is TRBV9 and J is TRBJ2-1; 7 nucleotides align to TRBD1. CDR3 length: 14 amino acids. Germline loops: CDR1 SGDLS, CDR2 YYNGEE. V lost 3 bases, J lost 4 bases, and 4 bases stayed unmatched.

CDR3 in amino acids: CSARPGGDREVYGYTF. CDR3 sequence (DNA): TGCAGTGCTAGACCCGGGGGAGACAGGGAAGTCTATGGCTACACCTTC. The J gene is TRBJ1-2, the V gene TRBV20-1; TRBD1 matches 7 bases. Germline V gene lookup returns CDR1 DFQATT and CDR2 SNEGSKA (reference sequence). V lost 2 bases, J lost 4 bases, and 13 bases stayed unmatched. The CDR3 is 16 residues long.

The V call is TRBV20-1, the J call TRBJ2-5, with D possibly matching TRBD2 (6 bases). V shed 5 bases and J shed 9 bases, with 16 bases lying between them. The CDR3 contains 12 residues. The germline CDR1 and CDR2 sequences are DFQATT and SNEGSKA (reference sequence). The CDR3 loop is CSAPGPGEAQYF. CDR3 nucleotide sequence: TGCAGTGCTCCAGGGCCGGGGGAGGCCCAGTACTTC.

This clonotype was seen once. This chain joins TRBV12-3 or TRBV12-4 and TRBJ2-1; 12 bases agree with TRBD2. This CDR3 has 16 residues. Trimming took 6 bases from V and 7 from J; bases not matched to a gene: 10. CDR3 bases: TGTGCCAGCAGGGACTCTAGCGGGGGGGCGTGGAATGAGCAGTTCTTC. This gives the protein CASRDSSGGAWNEQFF.